These 6 T cell receptor beta chains share one sample of origin, sequenced in a study of technical replicates of blood from several donors. TCRdb's table, derived via immunoSEQ multiplex PCR, lists solely in-frame clones and lacks some. Of approximately 79,000 clones in the sample, more than 85% were seen once. The sequenced sample was T cells isolated from PBMCs. All receptors derive from a human donor in good health.

The CDR3 DNA reads as TGTGCCACCAGCAGAGGGACAGGGGTCGCCTATGGCTACACCTTC. This sequence encodes CATSRGTGVAYGYTF. This chain joins TRBV15 and TRBJ1-2; 9 bases match TRBD1. CDR3 length: 15 residues. Germline CDR1 is LNHNV and CDR2 is YYDKDF (reference sequence). The junction had 4 bases not matched to a gene; V was cut back by 1 base and J by 4 bases. The complete variable domain, with remaining parts taken from reference TRBV15 and TRBJ1-2, reads DAMVIQNPRYQVTQFGKPVTLSCSQTLNHNVMYWYQQKSSQAPKLLFHYYDKDFNNEADTPDNFQSRRPNTSFCFLDIRSPGLGDTAMYLCATSRGTGVAYGYTFGSGTRLTVV.

The chain recombines TRBV19 with TRBJ2-1, with D unresolved. Trimming left V 0 bases short and J 8 bases short, with 8 bases between. There are 13 residues in the CDR3. Germline CDR1 and CDR2: LNHDA and SQIVND (reference sequence). CDR3 loop: CASSIDVSHEQFF. The CDR3 DNA is TGTGCCAGTAGTATAGATGTCTCCCATGAGCAGTTCTTC.

This chain joins TRBV7-9 and TRBJ1-2, with 8 bases identical to TRBD1. Trimming at V came to 3 bases and at J to 5 bases, leaving 2 bases not matched to a gene. The CDR3 extends over 13 amino acids. CDR1 and CDR2 (germline): SEHNR, FQNEAQ (reference sequence). CDR3 coding DNA: TGTGCCAGCAGCTTGGACAGGGTGTATGGCTACACCTTC. As protein: CASSLDRVYGYTF.

V gene TRBV27 combines with J gene TRBJ2-7, with TRBD2 identical over 7 bases. CDR1 MNHEY and CDR2 SMNVEV come from the germline V gene (reference sequence). The V and J ends lost 5 bases and 6 bases, in that order; junction bases with no gene match: 10. CDR3 size: 14 residues. CDR3 sequence (DNA): TGTGCCAGCAGTGCCGGGACTATCCTGGGCGAGCAGTACTTC. This translates into CASSAGTILGEQYF.

The gene calls are TRBV5-6 and TRBJ2-2; a weak D match, TRBD1 (6 bases). Deletions cut 7 bases from V and 5 bases from J, with 12 bases between. CDR1 is SGHDT and CDR2 is YYEEEE in the germline V gene. The CDR3 has 13 residues. This CDR3 is CASGKTGTGELFF. CDR3 coding DNA: TGTGCCAGCGGTAAGACAGGTACCGGGGAGCTGTTTTTT.

The chain carries TRBV19 and TRBJ1-1; 7 bases align to TRBD1. V lost 4 bases to trimming and J lost 5 bases; unmatched junction nucleotides: 10. CDR1 is LNHDA and CDR2 is SQIVND in the germline V gene (reference sequence). This CDR3 is 15 amino acids long. The CDR3 is CASSTHTGVGTEAFF. The DNA of the CDR3 is TGTGCCAGTAGTACACATACAGGGGTTGGGACTGAAGCTTTCTTT.